Sequencing of this T cell receptor (beta chain) was carried out in a study of blood T cells in healthy people across ages. Whole-study findings and limits: Bulk PBMC profiling left naive and antigen-experienced comparisons inconclusive. Estimated diversity that came from one million T cells was considered an underestimate.

CDR1 is SGHAT, CDR2 FQNNGV, per germline. V dropped 0 bases and J dropped 4 bases, with 7 bases sitting between them. The length of the CDR3 is 14 residues. As concerns this clonotype: No antigen is known for it.

A second roughly 6 to 12 cycle PCR used barcoded and J-beta primers. TCRdb re-called the 5' RACE reads with MiXCR, one entry per CDR3 protein. Among about 640,000 distinct CDR3 sequences listed, approximately 30% were seen once. The sequence derives from a woman aged 80 or older in good health. The chain joins TRBV11-2 to TRBJ2-1, with D uncertain. Sequences were obtained from blood. The CDR3 reads CASSLERRYNEQFF. The CDR3 nucleotides are TGTGCCAGCAGCTTAGAGAGGCGGTACAATGAGCAGTTCTTC.